Detailed here is one TCR beta chain. Study members were between about 18 and 100 years old and lived in 25 or so US regions. Participants' reported clinical history set cohort assignment. The study counted Cohort 3 donors as recovered given two negative PCRs, clearance, or symptom resolution. The data are from a study of blood T cell repertoires in COVID-19. Study at large: Sample material is recorded as cDNA or gDNA derived from T cells, B-cell-depleted T cells, or PBMCs.

The junction had 9 bases not matched to a gene; V was cut back by 11 bases and J by 4 bases. From germline, CDR1 is MNHEY and CDR2 SVGAGI. This CDR3 is built from 13 residues. Repertoires were generated with immunoSEQ multiplex PCR, while TCRdb's copy carries only in-frame clones and drops some. The data show 150,000 to 180,000 clones, roughly 80% seen once. The TCR originated in a man in his fifties who had recovered from COVID-19. The V and J genes are TRBV6-5 and TRBJ2-7, with TRBD1 identical over 9 bases. The specimen sequenced was PBMCs or T cells enriched from blood (not recorded which). CDR3 residues: CAGAQGAGYEQYF. Written as DNA, the CDR3 is TGTGCCGGAGCACAGGGGGCAGGTTACGAGCAGTACTTC.